What follows are 12 T cell receptor beta chains derived from one specimen sequenced in a study of siplizumab effects on memory and regulatory T cells (dated by TCRdb to about 2019). Library creation used the immunoSEQ multiplex PCR assay. Sourced from immuneACCESS, this table was stored by TCRdb with only in-frame sequences that have V and J called. A share of the clones is absent; for the studies checked, an unresolved V gene accounts for under half, and the remainder has no known explanation. A total of tens of thousands of clones appear in this sample, 75% to 90% of them only once. The top ten hold about 3.8% of the sample. Sequencing was done on a sample of memory CD4+ T cells sorted from blood. The cell subset or site label of this sample denotes: unstimulated CD4+ memory T cells. These receptors were collected from a human donor in good health.

This clone was observed a single time. J is TRBJ2-1 and V is TRBV2; D is possibly TRBD2 (5 bases). The CDR3 runs to 12 residues. Germline lookup yields CDR1 SNHLY and CDR2 FYNNEI. Trimming shortened V by 8 bases and J by 6 bases, and 11 bases separated the two germline ends. The CDR3 sequence is CASSLAGNEQFF. The DNA for the CDR3 is TGTGCCAGCTCCCTCGCGGGCAATGAGCAGTTCTTC.

The rearrangement joins TRBV18 to TRBJ1-1, with 8 nucleotides matching TRBD1. Germline V gene sequence: CDR1 KGHSH, CDR2 LQKENI. The CDR3 is 14 amino acids. Unmatched junction bases numbered 8, after V lost 4 bases and J lost 7 bases. The CDR3 nucleotides read TGTGCCAGCTCACAGGATTCAGGGGGCTTTGAAGCTTTCTTT. Its translation is CASSQDSGGFEAFF.

This clone showed up just a few times. The chain uses TRBV19 and TRBJ1-2; D not resolved. V gave up 6 bases and J gave up 4 bases, with 15 bases separating them. The germline V gene has CDR1 LNHDA and CDR2 SQIVND (reference sequence). The CDR3 covers 14 residues. The CDR3 DNA follows: TGTGCCAGTAGAAGTCCGACCGCTCGCTATGGCTACACCTTC. It yields the protein CASRSPTARYGYTF.

CDR3 residues: CASSYLNSGANVLTF. The CDR3 DNA reads as TGTGCCAGCAGTTACCTAAACTCTGGGGCCAACGTCCTGACTTTC. The chain combines TRBV6-5 with TRBJ2-6; D not resolved. The germline V and J ends were trimmed by 2 bases and 0 bases, with 5 bases remaining between them. CDR1 is MNHEY, CDR2 SVGAGI, per germline. This CDR3 is 15 amino acids long.

The chain joins TRBV7-8 to TRBJ1-5; 7 positions agree with TRBD1. Per the germline V gene, CDR1 is SGHVS and CDR2 is FQNEAQ. This CDR3 spans 19 amino acids. V shed 4 bases, J shed 2 bases, and the junction held 17 bases outside the gene matches. CDR3 sequence (DNA): TGTGCCAGCAGCTCGGGACAGTTCGGTAGCCAACGGGGCAATCAGCCCCAGCATTTT. Protein product: CASSSGQFGSQRGNQPQHF.

The chain combines TRBV6-1 with TRBJ2-3; 9 nucleotides align to TRBD2. The CDR3 is 17 amino acids. The junction had 6 bases not matched to a gene; V was cut back by 1 base and J by 1 base. Germline V gives CDR1 MNHNS, CDR2 SASEGT. CDR3 loop: CASSEGASGAGTDTQYF. CDR3 bases: TGTGCCAGCAGTGAAGGCGCTAGCGGGGCAGGCACAGATACGCAGTATTTT.

In this sample, this clone turned up a few times. The rearrangement uses TRBV6-1 and TRBJ2-1, with D maybe TRBD2 (5 bases). In germline, CDR1 is MNHNS, CDR2 SASEGT. The CDR3 contains 15 residues. V was shortened by 5 bases and J by 0 bases, with 11 bases between the two germline ends. The CDR3 DNA reads as TGTGCCAGCAGTAAAGACGGGAACTCCTACAATGAGCAGTTCTTC. Translated, it gives CASSKDGNSYNEQFF.

This chain links TRBV4-1 with TRBJ1-4, with TRBD1 as a possible D gene (5 bases). Germline V gene sequence: CDR1 MGHRA, CDR2 YSYEKL. The V end lost 1 base, the J end lost 11 bases, and 14 bases lay between the germline ends. The CDR3 is 14 residues long. CDR3 sequence (DNA): TGCGCCAGCAGCCAAGTGGCAGGGTCGGAGAAACTGTTTTTT. Translated, it gives CASSQVAGSEKLFF.

This clone was detected a few times. The J gene is TRBJ2-7, the V gene TRBV6-5; D is ambiguous. The CDR3 extends over 14 amino acids. Germline-derived CDR1 and CDR2 are MNHEY and SVGAGI. V lost 6 bases to trimming and J lost 3 bases, with 15 bases between them. CDR3 sequence reads: CASRGFGVNYEQYF. The CDR3 nucleotides are TGTGCCAGCAGGGGGTTTGGGGTAAACTACGAGCAGTACTTC.

J is TRBJ2-7 and V is TRBV6-5; no reliable D call. CDR3 length equals 15 residues. Germline CDR1 reads MNHEY; CDR2 reads SVGAGI. V lost 0 bases to trimming and J lost 3 bases, with 12 bases between them. The CDR3 DNA is TGTGCCAGCAGTTACTCGTTGATCGAGGACTACGAGCAGTACTTC. It translates to CASSYSLIEDYEQYF.

V is TRBV7-9 and J is TRBJ1-1; 11 nucleotides agree with TRBD1. Germline CDR1 SEHNR, CDR2 FQNEAQ (reference sequence). CDR3 length: 16 residues. V lost 2 bases to trimming and J lost 6 bases; unmatched junction nucleotides: 8. In DNA form, the CDR3 reads TGTGCCAGCAGCTTATCAATAGGACAGGGGGCTTCTGAAGCTTTCTTT. It is translated as CASSLSIGQGASEAFF.

The chain has TRBV4-2 and TRBJ2-3; TRBD1 matches at 9 bases. The CDR3 is 16 amino acids. Germline V gene data show CDR1 as LGHNA and CDR2 as YNFKEQ. V was pared by 2 bases and J by 4 bases, with 7 bases of the junction left unmatched. In nucleotides, the CDR3 is TGTGCCAGCAGCCAACGACAGGGGGGGACAGCAGATACGCAGTATTTT. Its translation: CASSQRQGGTADTQYF.